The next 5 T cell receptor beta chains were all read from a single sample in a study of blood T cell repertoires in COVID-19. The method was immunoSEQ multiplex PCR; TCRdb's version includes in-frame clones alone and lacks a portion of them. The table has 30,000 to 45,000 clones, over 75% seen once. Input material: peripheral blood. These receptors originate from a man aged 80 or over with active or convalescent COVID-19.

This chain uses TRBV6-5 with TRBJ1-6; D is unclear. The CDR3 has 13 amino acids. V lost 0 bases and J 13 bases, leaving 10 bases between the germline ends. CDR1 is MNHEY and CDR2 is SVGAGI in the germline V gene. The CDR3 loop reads CASSYSGRPPLHF. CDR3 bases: TGTGCCAGCAGTTACTCGGGCCGCCCGCCCCTCCACTTT.

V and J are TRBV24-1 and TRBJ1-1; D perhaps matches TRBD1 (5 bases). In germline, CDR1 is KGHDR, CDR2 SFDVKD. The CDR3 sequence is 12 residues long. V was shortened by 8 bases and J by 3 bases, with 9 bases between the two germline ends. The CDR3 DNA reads TGTGCCACCACAGGGAGGGACACTGAAGCTTTCTTT. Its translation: CATTGRDTEAFF.

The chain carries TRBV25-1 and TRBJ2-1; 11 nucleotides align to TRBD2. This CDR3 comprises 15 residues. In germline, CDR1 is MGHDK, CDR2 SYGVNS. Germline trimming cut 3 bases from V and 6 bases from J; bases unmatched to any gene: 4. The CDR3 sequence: CASSDRTSGGNEQFF. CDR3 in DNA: TGTGCCAGCAGTGATCGTACTAGCGGGGGCAATGAGCAGTTCTTC.

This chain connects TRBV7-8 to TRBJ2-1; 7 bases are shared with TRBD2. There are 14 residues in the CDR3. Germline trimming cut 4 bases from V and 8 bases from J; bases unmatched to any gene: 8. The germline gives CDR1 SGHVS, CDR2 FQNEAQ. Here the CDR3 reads CASSYSGYSDEQFF. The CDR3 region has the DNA TGTGCCAGCAGCTATAGCGGGTACTCGGATGAGCAGTTCTTC.

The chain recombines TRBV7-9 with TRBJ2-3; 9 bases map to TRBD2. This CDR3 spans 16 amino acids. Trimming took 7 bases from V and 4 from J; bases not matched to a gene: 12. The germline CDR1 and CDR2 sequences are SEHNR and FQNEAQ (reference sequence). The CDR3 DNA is TGTGCCAGCACCCCCAGGGCGGGACTAGCCGCAGATACGCAGTATTTT. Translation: CASTPRAGLAADTQYF.